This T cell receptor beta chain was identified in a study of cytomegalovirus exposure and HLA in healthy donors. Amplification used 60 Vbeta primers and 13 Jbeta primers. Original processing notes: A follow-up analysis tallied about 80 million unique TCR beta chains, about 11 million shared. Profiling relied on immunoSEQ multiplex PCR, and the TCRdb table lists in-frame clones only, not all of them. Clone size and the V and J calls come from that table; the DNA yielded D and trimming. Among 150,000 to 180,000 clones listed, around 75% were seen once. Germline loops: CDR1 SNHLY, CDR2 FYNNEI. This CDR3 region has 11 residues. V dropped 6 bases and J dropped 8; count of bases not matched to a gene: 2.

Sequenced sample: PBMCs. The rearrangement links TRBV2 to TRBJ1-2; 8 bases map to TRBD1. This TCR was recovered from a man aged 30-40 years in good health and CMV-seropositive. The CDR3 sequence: CASRGDRGYTF. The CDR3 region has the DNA TGTGCCAGCAGAGGGGACAGGGGCTACACCTTC.